This is a list of T cell receptor beta chains from one sample in a study of blood T cell repertoires in COVID-19. The data were produced by immunoSEQ multiplex PCR, yet TCRdb's version contains in-frame clones alone and is incomplete. The data show about 210,000 clones, just over 85% seen once. Sequencing was done on a sample of PBMCs or T cells enriched from blood (not recorded which). The receptors come from a woman aged 40 to 55 with acute COVID-19. Both conserved end residues are part of each CDR3. The D gene is left open where the match is weak. Clone size is stated in some rows and not others, as once, few, many or a class when expanded.

d_call clone_size j_call v_call cdr3_aa cdr3_nt
. . TRBJ1-5 TRBV6-5 CASIPQGMQPQHF TGTGCCAGCATCCCCCAGGGAATGCAGCCCCAGCATTTT
. . TRBJ1-4 TRBV4-2 CASSQDGGRGYEKLFF TGTGCCAGCAGCCAAGATGGCGGCAGGGGTTATGAAAAACTGTTTTTT
. . TRBJ2-1 TRBV24-1 CATSDLRLANYNEQFF TGTGCCACCAGTGATTTGAGGCTAGCTAATTACAATGAGCAGTTCTTC
TRBD1 many TRBJ1-2 TRBV5-1 CASSTDREGYTF TGCGCCAGCAGCACTGACAGGGAGGGCTACACCTTC
. . TRBJ2-6 TRBV28 CASSSTGSGANVLTF TGTGCCAGCAGTTCCACAGGGTCTGGGGCCAACGTCCTGACTTTC
. . TRBJ2-7 TRBV21-1 CASSERQAGESREQYF TGTGCCAGCAGCGAACGCCAAGCGGGAGAAAGTCGCGAGCAGTACTTC
TRBD2 . TRBJ2-7 TRBV6-5 CASSWSSGRLYEQYF TGTGCCAGCAGTTGGTCTAGCGGGAGACTTTACGAGCAGTACTTC
. . TRBJ2-2 TRBV19 CASRSRLAGELFF TGTGCCAGTAGGTCCCGGTTGGCCGGGGAGCTGTTTTTT
. . TRBJ1-1 TRBV5-6 CASSHLRGTEAFF TGTGCCAGCAGCCACCTCAGGGGTACTGAAGCTTTCTTT
TRBD2 . TRBJ2-7 TRBV11-2 CASSLGGTSNFGEQYF TGTGCCAGCAGCTTAGGAGGGACTAGTAATTTTGGCGAGCAGTACTTC
. . TRBJ2-1 TRBV3-1/TRBV3-2 CASSQTPSNEQFF TGTGCCAGCAGCCAAACCCCGAGCAATGAGCAGTTCTTC
. . TRBJ2-1 TRBV6-5 CASRGLVSYYNEQFF TGTGCCAGCAGGGGGCTAGTATCCTACTACAATGAGCAGTTCTTC
. . TRBJ2-1 TRBV21-1 CANQGGGSYNEQFF TGTGCCAACCAAGGTGGAGGCTCTTACAATGAGCAGTTCTTC
TRBD1 . TRBJ2-2 TRBV25-1 CASRGQGSGELFF TGTGCCAGCCGGGGACAGGGAAGCGGGGAGCTGTTTTTT
. . TRBJ2-1 TRBV30 CAWTRTYNEQFF TGTGCCTGGACCCGGACATACAATGAGCAGTTCTTC
. . TRBJ2-7 TRBV2 CASRSGDSRGYEQYF TGTGCCAGCAGGTCCGGGGACTCCAGGGGGTACGAGCAGTACTTC
TRBD1 . TRBJ2-3 TRBV29-1 CSAGGGQGPDTQYF TGCAGCGCCGGGGGCGGACAGGGCCCAGATACGCAGTATTTT
. . TRBJ2-1 TRBV12-3/TRBV12-4 CASSSFGVNEQFF TGTGCCAGCAGTTCTTTCGGGGTTAATGAGCAGTTCTTC
. . TRBJ2-6 TRBV29-1 CSVPGHSSGANVLTF TGCAGCGTGCCGGGACATAGCTCTGGGGCCAACGTCCTGACTTTC
TRBD1 . TRBJ1-5 TRBV19 CASSIGGQGGNQPQHF TGTGCCAGTAGTATAGGGGGACAGGGGGGCAATCAGCCCCAGCATTTT
. . TRBJ2-7 TRBV25-1 CASRSGQGYEQYF TGTGCCAGCAGGTCGGGACAAGGCTACGAGCAGTACTTC
TRBD2 . TRBJ2-7 TRBV7-6 CASSFWEASGSYEQYF TGTGCCAGCAGCTTCTGGGAGGCTAGCGGGTCCTACGAGCAGTACTTC
. . TRBJ2-3 TRBV18 CASSPPPSTDTQYF TGTGCCAGCTCACCACCCCCTAGCACAGATACGCAGTATTTT
. . TRBJ1-5 TRBV19 CASSPGKYQPQHF TGTGCCAGTAGTCCAGGGAAGTATCAGCCCCAGCATTTT
TRBD2 . TRBJ2-3 TRBV4-1 CASSQTLTQTSGSTDTQYF TGCGCCAGCAGCCAAACACTTACCCAGACTAGCGGGAGCACAGATACGCAGTATTTT
. . TRBJ1-2 TRBV5-1 CASSLATGNYGYTF TGCGCCAGCAGCTTGGCAACGGGAAACTATGGCTACACCTTC
. . TRBJ1-1 TRBV30 CAWSLTRVNTEAFF TGTGCCTGGAGTCTTACTCGGGTGAACACTGAAGCTTTCTTT
TRBD2 . TRBJ2-7 TRBV6-6 CASNGLADHEQYF TGTGCCAGCAATGGACTAGCTGACCACGAGCAGTACTTC
TRBD2 . TRBJ2-3 TRBV11-3 CASSFPGGKDTQYF TGTGCCAGCAGCTTTCCGGGAGGTAAAGATACGCAGTATTTT
. . TRBJ2-5 TRBV7-2 CASSLGVTVQETQYF TGTGCCAGCAGCTTAGGGGTGACAGTTCAAGAGACCCAGTACTTC
. . TRBJ2-1 TRBV14 CASSPQSRGEQFF TGTGCCAGCAGCCCTCAGAGTAGGGGGGAGCAGTTCTTC
. few TRBJ1-4 TRBV19 CASRWGGRNEKLFF TGTGCCAGTAGGTGGGGGGGCCGCAATGAAAAACTGTTTTTT
. . TRBJ2-1 TRBV28 CASSGRPGNEQFF TGTGCCAGCAGTGGCCGGCCAGGGAATGAGCAGTTCTTC
. once TRBJ1-5 TRBV28 CASTTGFNQPQHF TGTGCCAGCACTACAGGGTTCAATCAGCCCCAGCATTTT
. . TRBJ1-1 TRBV5-1 CASSLERNTEAFF TGCGCCAGCAGCTTGGAGAGGAACACTGAAGCTTTCTTT
. . TRBJ2-6 TRBV28 CASSLGSSGANVLTF TGTGCCAGCAGTTTAGGTAGCTCTGGGGCCAACGTCCTGACTTTC
. . TRBJ1-5 TRBV21-1 CASSKLLEGGANQPQHF TGTGCCAGCAGCAAATTGCTGGAAGGGGGCGCGAATCAGCCCCAGCATTTT
TRBD2 . TRBJ2-3 TRBV14 CASSQVLAGISDTQYF TGTGCCAGCAGCCAAGTCCTAGCGGGAATCTCAGATACGCAGTATTTT
TRBD1 . TRBJ1-3 TRBV10-3 CATGQGIRGNTIYF TGTGCCACCGGACAGGGGATAAGGGGAAACACCATATATTTT
TRBD1 . TRBJ2-3 TRBV2 CASRAGTGSTDTQYF TGTGCCAGCAGGGCCGGGACAGGGAGCACAGATACGCAGTATTTT
. . TRBJ2-6 TRBV2 CASRPGRTAGANVLTF TGTGCCAGCAGACCCGGACGGACTGCTGGGGCCAACGTCCTGACTTTC
TRBD2 . TRBJ2-2 TRBV9 CASTWGGTGELFF TGTGCCAGCACTTGGGGGGGCACCGGGGAGCTGTTTTTT
TRBD2 . TRBJ2-1 TRBV30 CAWCGELGTTHNEQFF TGTGCCTGGTGTGGGGAACTCGGGACTACGCACAATGAGCAGTTCTTC
TRBD2 . TRBJ2-1 TRBV24-1 CATSDPPDREGFSTNEQFF TGTGCCACCAGTGATCCCCCCGACCGGGAGGGCTTTTCCACCAATGAGCAGTTCTTC
. . TRBJ1-5 TRBV28 CASSFRNQPQHF TGTGCCAGCAGTTTTCGGAATCAGCCCCAGCATTTT
TRBD2 . TRBJ2-1 TRBV5-6 CASSPFRSLAGFYNEQFF TGTGCCAGCAGTCCGTTTAGGTCGCTAGCGGGCTTTTACAATGAGCAGTTCTTC
TRBD2 few TRBJ2-2 TRBV29-1 CSVETSGRIFGELFF TGCAGCGTTGAGACTAGCGGGAGAATTTTCGGGGAGCTGTTTTTT